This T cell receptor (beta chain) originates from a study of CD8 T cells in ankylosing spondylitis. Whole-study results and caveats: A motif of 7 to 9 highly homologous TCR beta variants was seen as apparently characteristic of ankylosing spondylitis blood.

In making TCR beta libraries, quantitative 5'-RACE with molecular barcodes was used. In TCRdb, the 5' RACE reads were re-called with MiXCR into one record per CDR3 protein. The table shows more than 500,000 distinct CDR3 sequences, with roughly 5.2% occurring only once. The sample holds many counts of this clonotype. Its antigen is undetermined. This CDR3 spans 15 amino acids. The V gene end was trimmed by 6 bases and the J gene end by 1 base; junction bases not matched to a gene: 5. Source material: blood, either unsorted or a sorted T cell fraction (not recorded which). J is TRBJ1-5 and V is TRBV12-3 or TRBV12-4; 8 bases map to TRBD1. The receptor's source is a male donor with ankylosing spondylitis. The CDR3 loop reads CASRQTGESNQPQHF. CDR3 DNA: TGTGCCAGCAGACAGACAGGGGAGAGCAATCAGCCCCAGCATTTT.